These T cell receptor beta chains were read from a single sample in a study of Ad26.COV2.S vaccination and SARS-CoV-2 variants. Clones were read by immunoSEQ multiplex PCR, and TCRdb kept only the in-frame ones, dropping some. The sample lists roughly 350,000 clones; 88% were seen once. Sequencing was performed on peripheral blood, taken in a trial of Ad26.COV2.S vaccine versus placebo. The source is a person between 18 and 59 years old who received the Ad26.COV2.S COVID-19 vaccine or a placebo. The CDR3 runs from the conserved cysteine through the conserved F or W.

J gene: TRBJ2-7
V gene: TRBV7-9
CDR3 protein: CASSSRDSYEQYF

J gene: TRBJ2-5
V gene: TRBV9
CDR3 protein: CASSASQGRETQYF

J gene: TRBJ1-1
V gene: TRBV6-5
CDR3 protein: CASGRSNTEAFF

J gene: TRBJ1-6
V gene: TRBV25-1
CDR3 protein: CASTDRGWSLHF

J gene: TRBJ1-5
V gene: TRBV2
CDR3 protein: CASSGTRVSNQPQHF

J gene: TRBJ2-3
V gene: TRBV10-3
CDR3 protein: CAISDVGTDTQYF

J gene: TRBJ2-1
V gene: TRBV18
CDR3 protein: CASSPPIGPNEQFF

J gene: TRBJ2-2
V gene: TRBV3-1/TRBV3-2
CDR3 protein: CASSQRWGELFF

J gene: TRBJ1-1
V gene: TRBV19
CDR3 protein: CASSIARGTEAFF

J gene: TRBJ2-7
V gene: TRBV4-3
CDR3 protein: CASSQEPRQGYEQYF

J gene: TRBJ1-2
V gene: TRBV6-2/TRBV6-3
CDR3 protein: CASSLNTGTAYGYTF

J gene: TRBJ2-1
V gene: TRBV6-2/TRBV6-3
CDR3 protein: CASSYPWTGDPWNEQFF

J gene: TRBJ2-5
V gene: TRBV25-1
CDR3 protein: CASSERRGFETQYF

J gene: TRBJ1-3
V gene: TRBV2
CDR3 protein: CASREQGYTGNTIYF

J gene: TRBJ2-2
V gene: TRBV7-9
CDR3 protein: CASSLEQTTGELFF

J gene: TRBJ2-3
V gene: TRBV24-1
CDR3 protein: CATSDFIGTTQYF

J gene: TRBJ2-7
V gene: TRBV4-3
CDR3 protein: CASSQDFGSGRPLEQYF

J gene: TRBJ2-3
V gene: TRBV10-3
CDR3 protein: CAISRDGGTDTQYF

J gene: TRBJ2-1
V gene: TRBV20-1
CDR3 protein: CSASLAGEVDEQFF

J gene: TRBJ1-1
V gene: TRBV7-3
CDR3 protein: CASSASGPEAFF

J gene: TRBJ2-2
V gene: TRBV5-1
CDR3 protein: CASRRQGLGELFF

J gene: TRBJ1-1
V gene: TRBV29-1
CDR3 protein: CSVEARGQGPEAFF

J gene: TRBJ2-7
V gene: TRBV6-5
CDR3 protein: CASSSDRGPYEQYF

J gene: TRBJ2-2
V gene: TRBV4-1
CDR3 protein: CASSQLKTGLAGELFF

J gene: TRBJ1-4
V gene: TRBV7-4
CDR3 protein: CYHGGANEKLFF

J gene: TRBJ2-7
V gene: TRBV2
CDR3 protein: CASSFRLAGGPFYEQYF

J gene: TRBJ2-2
V gene: TRBV7-2
CDR3 protein: CASSLWMNTGELFF

J gene: TRBJ2-7
V gene: TRBV6-5
CDR3 protein: CASRDRLLEQYF

J gene: TRBJ2-7
V gene: TRBV19
CDR3 protein: CASSILANEGYEQYF

J gene: TRBJ2-4
V gene: TRBV6-2/TRBV6-3
CDR3 protein: CASSGTDPGPGSRAKNIQYF

J gene: TRBJ1-1
V gene: TRBV28
CDR3 protein: CASSFEAHSAFF

J gene: TRBJ1-1
V gene: TRBV4-3
CDR3 protein: CASSQRGVAYTEAFF

J gene: TRBJ2-2
V gene: TRBV6-5
CDR3 protein: CASSYFSGANTGELFF

J gene: TRBJ2-4
V gene: TRBV9
CDR3 protein: CASSVTGAIDKNIQYF

J gene: TRBJ1-3
V gene: TRBV30
CDR3 protein: CAWSVRTGISGNTIYF

J gene: TRBJ2-1
V gene: TRBV5-1
CDR3 protein: CASSSSGHSSYNEQFF

J gene: TRBJ2-1
V gene: TRBV5-1
CDR3 protein: CASSRSSGNFYNEQFF

J gene: TRBJ2-1
V gene: TRBV4-1
CDR3 protein: CASSQDAGAFNEQFF

J gene: TRBJ2-2
V gene: TRBV21-1
CDR3 protein: CASSKRKEPGPNTGELFF

J gene: TRBJ2-7
V gene: TRBV23-1
CDR3 protein: CASSPNRGEASYEQYF

J gene: TRBJ2-1
V gene: TRBV29-1
CDR3 protein: CSVELISDEQFF

J gene: TRBJ2-7
V gene: TRBV15
CDR3 protein: CATSRVRLAGGYEQYF

J gene: TRBJ2-6
V gene: TRBV6-2/TRBV6-3
CDR3 protein: CASSYSSLANVLTF

J gene: TRBJ1-4
V gene: TRBV25-1
CDR3 protein: CASSERQDALFF

J gene: TRBJ2-2
V gene: TRBV6-5
CDR3 protein: CASRLDRATGELFF

J gene: TRBJ2-1
V gene: TRBV9
CDR3 protein: CASSVAGAQGYNEQFF

J gene: TRBJ2-1
V gene: TRBV11-3
CDR3 protein: CASSPGGMEQFF

J gene: TRBJ1-6
V gene: TRBV5-6
CDR3 protein: CASSRGQGRSPLHF

J gene: TRBJ1-5
V gene: TRBV11-3
CDR3 protein: CASSLSGGSPQPQHF

J gene: TRBJ1-6
V gene: TRBV28
CDR3 protein: CASTPADSPLHF

J gene: TRBJ1-5
V gene: TRBV19
CDR3 protein: CASTLPGLSNQPQHF